The clone carrying this TCR beta chain was counted at least ten times. Each CDR3 protein gets one entry after TCRdb re-called the 5' RACE reads with MiXCR. The table shows 55,000 to 70,000 distinct CDR3 sequences, with 10% to 15% occurring only once. The data derive from a study of early T cells in non-severe SARS-CoV-2 infection. CDR3 length equals 13 residues. With 0 bases removed from V and 4 bases from J, the gap between germline ends came to 7 bases. Germline V gene sequence: CDR1 KGHSH, CDR2 LQKENI. The chain is built from TRBV18 and TRBJ2-7, with D unclear. Sequenced material: whole blood. The receptor was derived from an adult who was a healthcare worker with PCR-confirmed SARS-CoV-2 infection or an uninfected control (not recorded which). The CDR3, as DNA: TGTGCCAGCTCACCACCGTCGCAGTACGAGCAGTACTTC. Its translation is CASSPPSQYEQYF.